This TCR beta chain was sequenced during a study of memory B cells and T cells in multiple sclerosis. In the case of this clone: Its specificity is not known.

V dropped 4 bases and J dropped 4 bases, with 15 bases sitting between them. Germline-derived CDR1 and CDR2 are SGHRS and YFSETQ. The CDR3 consists of 15 residues. Findings of the study overall: Compartments had unequal clone-set sizes, affecting shared clonotype counts.

Separate sequencing covered autoproliferating (CFSE-dim) and non-proliferating (CFSE-high) T cells from stimulus-free culture. Replicate wells were pooled after six to seven days of stimulus-free culture of more than 45 million CFSE-labeled PBMCs. The PBMCs received approximately 0.5 uM CFSE and serum-free culture with no added stimuli. Generated by immunoSEQ multiplex PCR, the TCRdb table keeps only in-frame clones and is missing some. The profile covers over 10,000 clones, with 80% to 90% appearing a single time and roughly 3% taken by the ten largest. Sequencing was performed on PBMCs from blood kept in culture. This clonotype was obtained from a human donor with multiple sclerosis. The V call is TRBV5-1, the J call TRBJ1-3; D gene ambiguous. CDR3 loop: CASSNGDAGGNTIYF. The CDR3 region has the DNA TGCGCCAGCAGCAACGGAGACGCCGGGGGAAACACCATATATTTT.